This is a list of T cell receptor beta chains from one sample in a study of STAT3 mutations in large granular lymphocyte leukemia. The assay was immunoSEQ multiplex PCR, and TCRdb's table has in-frame clones only and misses some. Counted here are 5,500 to 6,000 clones, approximately 88% occurring once; the ten biggest clones make up under 20%. The sequencing sample was made of PBMCs. The receptors originated from a human donor with T large granular lymphocyte leukemia. Some clones in this sample may be carry-over from other donors' samples. CDR3s include the opening cysteine and the closing phenylalanine or tryptophan. D genes are given only for firm matches. Some rows mark clone size as missing; the rest say once, few, many or name a class of expanded clone.

D	V	size	J	CDR3	DNA
.	TRBV15	once	TRBJ2-5	CATSRDNQETQYF	TGTGCCACCAGCAGAGATAACCAAGAGACCCAGTACTTC
TRBD1	TRBV7-9	.	TRBJ1-6	CASSLPGQTNSPLHF	TGTGCCAGCAGCTTACCGGGACAGACTAATTCACCCCTCCACTTT
TRBD1	TRBV6-5	once	TRBJ1-1	CASRAWTGNTEAFF	TGTGCCAGCAGAGCTTGGACAGGTAACACTGAAGCTTTCTTT
.	TRBV5-6	.	TRBJ2-2	CASSFSQNTGELFF	TGTGCCAGCAGCTTTTCACAGAACACCGGGGAGCTGTTTTTT
.	TRBV11-2	few	TRBJ2-7	CASSPSWGLDEQYF	TGTGCCAGCAGCCCATCGTGGGGGCTAGACGAGCAGTACTTC
TRBD2	TRBV11-3	.	TRBJ2-2	CASSLDPSGNTGELFF	TGTGCCAGCAGCTTAGATCCTAGCGGCAACACCGGGGAGCTGTTTTTT
.	TRBV25-1	.	TRBJ1-1	CASSDRSEAFF	TGTGCCAGCAGTGACCGGTCTGAAGCTTTCTTT
TRBD1	TRBV7-9	.	TRBJ2-1	CASSWGTGIYNEQFF	TGTGCCAGCAGTTGGGGGACAGGGATTTACAATGAGCAGTTCTTC
.	TRBV28	.	TRBJ2-5	CASSSRTRGTQYF	TGTGCCAGCAGCTCTAGGACCAGAGGGACCCAGTACTTC
.	TRBV30	.	TRBJ1-1	CAWSGPPLTEAFF	TGTGCCTGGAGCGGGCCCCCTCTCACTGAAGCTTTCTTT
.	TRBV30	once	TRBJ2-7	CAWSNRRYEQYF	TGTGCCTGGAGTAACAGGCGCTACGAGCAGTACTTC
.	TRBV6-1	once	TRBJ1-2	CASSEGGSHYGYTF	TGTGCCAGCAGTGAAGGGGGCAGTCACTATGGCTACACCTTC
.	TRBV27	.	TRBJ2-5	CASSLDSWETQYF	TGTGCCAGCAGTTTGGACAGTTGGGAGACCCAGTACTTC
TRBD1	TRBV7-8	.	TRBJ2-1	CASSPRQGYNEQFF	TGTGCCAGCAGCCCCCGACAGGGCTACAATGAGCAGTTCTTC
TRBD1	TRBV11-2	.	TRBJ1-6	CASSPRTGDNSPLHF	TGTGCCAGCAGCCCTCGGACAGGGGACAATTCACCCCTCCACTTT
TRBD2	TRBV11-3	.	TRBJ2-7	CASSPRSGGYEQYF	TGTGCCAGCAGCCCTCGGTCGGGGGGCTACGAGCAGTACTTC
.	TRBV7-6	once	TRBJ2-1	CASSSPRGASYNEQFF	TGTGCCAGCAGCTCCCCCCGGGGGGCCTCCTACAATGAGCAGTTCTTC
TRBD1	TRBV7-8	.	TRBJ1-3	CASSLQGIGNTIYF	TGTGCCAGCAGTCTACAGGGGATCGGAAACACCATATATTTT
.	TRBV2	.	TRBJ2-3	CASSVIERSDTQYF	TGTGCCAGCAGTGTAATCGAGAGGTCAGATACGCAGTATTTT
TRBD2	TRBV9	.	TRBJ2-3	CASSPSGGTTDTQYF	TGTGCCAGCAGCCCTAGCGGGGGGACCACAGATACGCAGTATTTT
.	TRBV18	.	TRBJ2-5	CASSPYRGETQYF	TGTGCCAGCTCACCCTACCGGGGGGAGACCCAGTACTTC
.	TRBV18	.	TRBJ2-3	CASRRDRSTDTQYF	TGTGCCAGTCGAAGGGACCGTAGCACAGATACGCAGTATTTT
TRBD1	TRBV5-5	once	TRBJ2-2	CASSITGTDTGELFF	TGTGCCAGCAGCATAACCGGGACAGACACCGGGGAGCTGTTTTTT
.	TRBV4-3	.	TRBJ2-3	CASSLQQQSTDTQYF	TGCGCCAGCAGCCTACAGCAACAAAGCACAGATACGCAGTATTTT
.	TRBV5-1	.	TRBJ1-1	CASSLGDTEAFF	TGCGCCAGCAGCTTGGGGGACACTGAAGCTTTCTTT
.	TRBV5-6	.	TRBJ1-3	CASSSGASGNTIYF	TGTGCCAGCTCCTCCGGGGCCTCTGGAAACACCATATATTTT
.	TRBV5-1	once	TRBJ2-6	CASGVGNSGANVLTF	TGCGCCAGCGGGGTTGGTAACTCTGGGGCCAACGTCCTGACTTTC
.	TRBV18	.	TRBJ2-4	CASSPTSSDSDIQYF	TGTGCCAGCTCCCCCACCTCCTCCGACAGTGACATTCAGTACTTC
.	TRBV2	.	TRBJ1-2	CARYGHVANGYTF	TGTGCCCGTTACGGACACGTCGCAAATGGCTACACCTTC
.	TRBV6-5	once	TRBJ2-7	CASSYGSGKTYEQYF	TGTGCCAGCAGTTACGGGTCAGGGAAGACCTACGAGCAGTACTTC
TRBD1	TRBV5-1	.	TRBJ2-1	CASTLGDRVGEQFF	TGCGCCAGCACCCTGGGGGACAGGGTGGGTGAGCAGTTCTTC
.	TRBV4-2	few	TRBJ2-7	CASSQETASYEQYF	TGTGCCAGCAGCCAAGAGACAGCATCCTACGAGCAGTACTTC
TRBD2	TRBV11-2	.	TRBJ2-1	CASSPGGYYNEQFF	TGTGCCAGCAGCCCCGGGGGGTACTACAATGAGCAGTTCTTC
.	TRBV28	.	TRBJ1-2	CASSPSTSRVGYGYTF	TGTGCCAGCAGTCCATCTACGTCCAGGGTAGGGTATGGCTACACCTTC
.	TRBV5-4	.	TRBJ1-2	CASSPTDRRGYGYTF	TGTGCCAGCAGCCCCACTGACAGGCGGGGCTATGGCTACACCTTC
.	TRBV6-5	.	TRBJ2-6	CASSYSRGANVLTF	TGTGCCAGCAGTTACTCCCGGGGGGCCAACGTCCTGACTTTC
.	TRBV28	.	TRBJ1-2	CASSSDNSDGYTF	TGTGCCAGCAGCTCCGACAACTCTGATGGCTACACCTTC
TRBD1	TRBV5-8	.	TRBJ2-7	CASSSWGQGGEQYF	TGTGCCAGCAGCTCATGGGGACAGGGAGGCGAGCAGTACTTC
.	TRBV30	few	TRBJ1-2	CAWSVISERHAKRYGYTF	TGTGCCTGGAGTGTAATTTCGGAGCGACATGCCAAACGCTATGGCTACACCTTC
.	TRBV7-2	.	TRBJ1-5	CASSFGQIDSNQPQHF	TGTGCCAGCAGCTTCGGACAGATTGATAGCAATCAGCCCCAGCATTTT
TRBD1	TRBV6-1	.	TRBJ1-1	CASSEASGGGTEAFF	TGTGCCAGCAGTGAAGCGTCAGGGGGTGGCACTGAAGCTTTCTTT
.	TRBV28	.	TRBJ1-1	CASILGSPNTEAFF	.
.	TRBV28	.	TRBJ1-4	CASSPTTASNEKLFF	TGTGCCAGCAGTCCGACGACCGCAAGTAATGAAAAACTGTTTTTT
TRBD2	TRBV18	.	TRBJ2-5	CASSPRASGPGTQYF	TGTGCCAGCTCACCAAGGGCTAGCGGGCCGGGGACCCAGTACTTC
.	TRBV19	.	TRBJ1-1	CASSIMVNTEAFF	TGTGCCAGTAGTATAATGGTGAACACTGAAGCTTTCTTT
.	TRBV19	few	TRBJ1-2	CASSASEFGYTF	TGTGCCAGTAGTGCCTCGGAGTTTGGCTACACCTTC
.	TRBV18	.	TRBJ1-1	CASSAPGSTEAFF	TGTGCCAGCTCAGCACCGGGAAGCACTGAAGCTTTCTTT